Here is one TCR beta chain with its context. Other DNA sequences in this specimen translate into the identical CDR3. The CDR3 is 13 amino acids. V was shortened by 2 bases and J by 1 base, with 6 bases between the two germline ends. CDR1 is SGHRS, CDR2 YFSETQ, per germline. Authors' analysis steps: Amplification of reference gene primers provided the estimated nucleated cell counts. Assay used: immunoSEQ multiplex PCR; TCRdb lists only in-frame clones, some missing. V, J and clone size derive from that table, while D and trimming were established from the DNA sequence. This table has some 300,000 clones, roughly nine tenths appearing once. This sample is drawn from a study of blood T cell repertoires in COVID-19. Participant ages covered 18 to 89 years across about two dozen US areas.

The sample was PBMCs or T cells enriched from blood (not recorded which). The TCR sequence derives from a woman in her thirties or forties who had recovered from COVID-19. The rearrangement uses TRBV5-1 and TRBJ1-1, with D possibly matching TRBD1 (5 bases). The CDR3 region has the DNA TGCGCCAGCAGCTTCCAGGGGAACACTGAAGCTTTCTTT. Translating it yields CASSFQGNTEAFF.